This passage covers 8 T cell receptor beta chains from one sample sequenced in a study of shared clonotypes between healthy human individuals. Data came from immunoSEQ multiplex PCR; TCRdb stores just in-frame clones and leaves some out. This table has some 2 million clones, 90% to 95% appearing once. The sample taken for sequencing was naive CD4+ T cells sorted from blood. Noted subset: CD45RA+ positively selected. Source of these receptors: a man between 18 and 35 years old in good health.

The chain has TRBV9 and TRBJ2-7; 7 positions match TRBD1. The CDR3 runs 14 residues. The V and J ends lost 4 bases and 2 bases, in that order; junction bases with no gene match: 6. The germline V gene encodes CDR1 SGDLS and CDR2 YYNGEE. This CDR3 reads CASSRGGSTYEQYF. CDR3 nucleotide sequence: TGTGCCAGCAGCCGAGGGGGCTCCACCTACGAGCAGTACTTC.

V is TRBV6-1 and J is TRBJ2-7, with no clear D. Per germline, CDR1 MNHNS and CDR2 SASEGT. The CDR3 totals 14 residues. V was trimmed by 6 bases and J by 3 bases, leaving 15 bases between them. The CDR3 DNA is TGTGCCAGCAGCACCGGACCTTTTCTCTACGAGCAGTACTTC. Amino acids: CASSTGPFLYEQYF.

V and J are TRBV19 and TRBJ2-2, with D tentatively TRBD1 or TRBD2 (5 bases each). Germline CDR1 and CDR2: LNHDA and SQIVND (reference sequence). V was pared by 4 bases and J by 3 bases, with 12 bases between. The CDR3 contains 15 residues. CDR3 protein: CASSNLGVDTGELFF. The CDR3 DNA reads TGTGCCAGTAGTAATTTGGGGGTAGACACCGGGGAGCTGTTTTTT.

CDR3 sequence reads: CASSLWGVDSGNTIYF. The CDR3 region has the DNA TGTGCCAGCAGCCTCTGGGGGGTCGACTCTGGAAACACCATATATTTT. The rearrangement links TRBV7-9 to TRBJ1-3; TRBD1 is a possible D gene (5 bases). Deletions cut 5 bases from V and 0 bases from J, with 14 bases between. Germline V gene data show CDR1 as SEHNR and CDR2 as FQNEAQ (reference sequence). CDR3 length equals 16 residues.

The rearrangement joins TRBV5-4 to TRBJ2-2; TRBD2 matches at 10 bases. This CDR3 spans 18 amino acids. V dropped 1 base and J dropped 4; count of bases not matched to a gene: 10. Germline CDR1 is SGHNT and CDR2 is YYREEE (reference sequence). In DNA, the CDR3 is TGTGCCAGCAGCTTGCTGGCCAGCGGGAGGGCAGGCACCGGGGAGCTGTTTTTT. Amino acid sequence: CASSLLASGRAGTGELFF.

Written as DNA, the CDR3 is TGTGCCAGCCGAATTCTAGCGGGGGGGATCAATGAGCAGTTCTTC. Translating it yields CASRILAGGINEQFF. The V and J genes are TRBV2 and TRBJ2-1; TRBD2 agrees at 12 bases. The germline V gene encodes CDR1 SNHLY and CDR2 FYNNEI. The CDR3 has 15 residues. V shed 8 bases, J shed 6 bases, and the junction held 8 bases outside the gene matches.

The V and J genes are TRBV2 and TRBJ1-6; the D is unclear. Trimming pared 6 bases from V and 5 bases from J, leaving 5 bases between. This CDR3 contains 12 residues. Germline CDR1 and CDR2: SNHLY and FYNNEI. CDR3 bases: TGTGCCAGCAGGACCCATAATTCACCCCTCCACTTT. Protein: CASRTHNSPLHF.

CDR3 sequence reads: CASIAGGSTDTQYF. The CDR3 nucleotides are TGTGCCAGCATAGCGGGAGGGTCCACAGATACGCAGTATTTT. V and J are TRBV27 and TRBJ2-3; 11 bases agree with TRBD2. Germline V gene data show CDR1 as MNHEY and CDR2 as SMNVEV (reference sequence). The CDR3 is 14 amino acids. Trimming cost V 7 bases and J 2 bases; bases outside gene matches: 2.